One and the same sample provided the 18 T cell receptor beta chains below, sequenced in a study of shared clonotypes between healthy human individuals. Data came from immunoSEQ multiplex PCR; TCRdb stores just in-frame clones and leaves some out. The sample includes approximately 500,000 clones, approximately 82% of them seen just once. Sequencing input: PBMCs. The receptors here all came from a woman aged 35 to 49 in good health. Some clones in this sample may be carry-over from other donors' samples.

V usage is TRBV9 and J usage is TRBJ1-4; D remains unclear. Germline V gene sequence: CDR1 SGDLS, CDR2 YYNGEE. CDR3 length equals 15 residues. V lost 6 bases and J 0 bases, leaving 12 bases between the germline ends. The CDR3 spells CASNPEHPTNEKLFF. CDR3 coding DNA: TGTGCCAGCAACCCCGAACACCCAACTAATGAAAAACTGTTTTTT.

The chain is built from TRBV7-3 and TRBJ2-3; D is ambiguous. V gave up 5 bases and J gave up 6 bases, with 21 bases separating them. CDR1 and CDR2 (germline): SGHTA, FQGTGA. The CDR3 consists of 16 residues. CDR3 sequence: CASSPHPPLGVDTQYF. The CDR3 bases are TGTGCCAGCAGCCCACATCCGCCTCTCGGAGTGGATACGCAGTATTTT.

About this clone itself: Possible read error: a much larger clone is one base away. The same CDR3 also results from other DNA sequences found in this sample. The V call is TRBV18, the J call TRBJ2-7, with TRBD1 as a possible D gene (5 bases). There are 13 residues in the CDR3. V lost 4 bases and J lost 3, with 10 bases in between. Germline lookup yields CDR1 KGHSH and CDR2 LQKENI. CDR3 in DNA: TGTGCCAGCTCACAAGGGCAGGGCTACGAGCAGTACTTC. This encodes CASSQGQGYEQYF.

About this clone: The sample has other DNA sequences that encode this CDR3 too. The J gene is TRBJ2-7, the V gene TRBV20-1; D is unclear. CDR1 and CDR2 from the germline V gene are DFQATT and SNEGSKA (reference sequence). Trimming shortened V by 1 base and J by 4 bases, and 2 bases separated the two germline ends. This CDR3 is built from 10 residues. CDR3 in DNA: TGCAGTGCTAGAGGTTACGAGCAGTACTTC. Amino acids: CSARGYEQYF.

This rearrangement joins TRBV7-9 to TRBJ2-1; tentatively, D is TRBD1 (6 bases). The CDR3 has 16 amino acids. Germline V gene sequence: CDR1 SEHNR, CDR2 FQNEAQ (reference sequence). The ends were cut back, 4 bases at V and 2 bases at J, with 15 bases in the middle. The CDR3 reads CASSSLRDTTYNEQFF. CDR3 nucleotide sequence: TGTGCCAGCAGCTCGCTCCGGGACACAACCTACAATGAGCAGTTCTTC.

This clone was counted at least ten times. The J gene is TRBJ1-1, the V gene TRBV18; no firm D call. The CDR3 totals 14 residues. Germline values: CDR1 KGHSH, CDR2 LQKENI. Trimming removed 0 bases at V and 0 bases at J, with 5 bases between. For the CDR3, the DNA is TGTGCCAGCTCACCACCCTCCATGAACACTGAAGCTTTCTTT. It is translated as CASSPPSMNTEAFF.

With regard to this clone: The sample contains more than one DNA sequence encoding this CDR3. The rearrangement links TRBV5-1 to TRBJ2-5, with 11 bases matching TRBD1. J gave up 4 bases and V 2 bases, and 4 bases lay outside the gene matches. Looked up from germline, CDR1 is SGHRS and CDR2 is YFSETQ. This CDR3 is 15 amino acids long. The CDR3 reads CASSFGQGAGETQYF. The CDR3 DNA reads TGCGCCAGCAGCTTCGGACAGGGGGCCGGAGAGACCCAGTACTTC.

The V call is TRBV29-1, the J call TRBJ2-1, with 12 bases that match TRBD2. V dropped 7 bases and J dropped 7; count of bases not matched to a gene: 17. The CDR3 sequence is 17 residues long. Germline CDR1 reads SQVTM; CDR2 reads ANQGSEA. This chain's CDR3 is CSATRTSGISPVNEQFF. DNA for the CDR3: TGCAGCGCCACTCGGACTAGCGGGATCAGTCCGGTGAATGAGCAGTTCTTC.

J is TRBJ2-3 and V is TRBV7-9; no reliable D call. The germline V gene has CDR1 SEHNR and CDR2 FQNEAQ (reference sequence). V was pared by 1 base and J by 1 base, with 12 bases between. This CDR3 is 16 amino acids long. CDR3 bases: TGTGCCAGCAGCTTAGGAGTCCAGGTGGGCACAGATACGCAGTATTTT. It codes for CASSLGVQVGTDTQYF. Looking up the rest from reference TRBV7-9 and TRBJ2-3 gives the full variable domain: DTGVSQNPRHKITKRGQNVTFRCDPISEHNRLYWYRQTLGQGPEFLTYFQNEAQLEKSRLLSDRFSAERPKGSFSTLEIQRTEQGDSAMYLCASSLGVQVGTDTQYFGPGTRLTVL.

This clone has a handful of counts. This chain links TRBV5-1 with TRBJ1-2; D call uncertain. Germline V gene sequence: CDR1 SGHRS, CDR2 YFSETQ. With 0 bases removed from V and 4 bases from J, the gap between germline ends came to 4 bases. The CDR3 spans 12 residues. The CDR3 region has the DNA TGCGCCAGCAGCTTGGATACCTATGGCTACACCTTC. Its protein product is CASSLDTYGYTF. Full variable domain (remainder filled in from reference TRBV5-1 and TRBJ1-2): KAGVTQTPRYLIKTRGQQVTLSCSPISGHRSVSWYQQTPGQGLQFLFEYFSETQRNKGNFPGRFSGRQFSNSRSEMNVSTLELGDSALYLCASSLDTYGYTFGSGTRLTVV.

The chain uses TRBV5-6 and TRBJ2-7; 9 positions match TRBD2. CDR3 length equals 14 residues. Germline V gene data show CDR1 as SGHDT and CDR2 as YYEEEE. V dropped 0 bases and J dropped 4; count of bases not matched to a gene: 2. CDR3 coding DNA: TGTGCCAGCAGCTTGGCTAGCGGGGCGTACGAGCAGTACTTC. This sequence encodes CASSLASGAYEQYF.

Here the CDR3 DNA reads TGTGCCACCATCTCTGGGGCCAACGTCCTGACTTTC. It is translated as CATISGANVLTF. V usage is TRBV7-8 and J usage is TRBJ2-6; D gene unclear. V was cut by 10 bases and J by 0 bases, with 4 bases left in between. From germline, CDR1 is SGHVS and CDR2 FQNEAQ. This CDR3 contains 12 residues. The full variable domain, with the rest looked up from reference TRBV7-8 and TRBJ2-6, is GAGVSQSPRYKVAKRGQDVALRCDPISGHVSLFWYQQALGQGPEFLTYFQNEAQLDKSGLPSDRFFAERPEGSVSTLKIQRTQQEDSAVYLCATISGANVLTFGAGSRLTVL.

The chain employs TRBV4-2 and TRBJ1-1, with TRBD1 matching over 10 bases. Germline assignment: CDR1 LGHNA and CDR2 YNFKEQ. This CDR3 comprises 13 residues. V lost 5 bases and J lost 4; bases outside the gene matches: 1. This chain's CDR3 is CASSGQGVTEAFF. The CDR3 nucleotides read TGTGCCAGCAGCGGACAGGGGGTCACTGAAGCTTTCTTT.

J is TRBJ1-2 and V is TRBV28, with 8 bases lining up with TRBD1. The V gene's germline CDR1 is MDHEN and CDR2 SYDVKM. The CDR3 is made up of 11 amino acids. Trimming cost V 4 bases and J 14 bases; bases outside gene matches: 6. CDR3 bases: TGTGCCAGCAGTTCAGGACAGGGCAAGACCTTC. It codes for CASSSGQGKTF.

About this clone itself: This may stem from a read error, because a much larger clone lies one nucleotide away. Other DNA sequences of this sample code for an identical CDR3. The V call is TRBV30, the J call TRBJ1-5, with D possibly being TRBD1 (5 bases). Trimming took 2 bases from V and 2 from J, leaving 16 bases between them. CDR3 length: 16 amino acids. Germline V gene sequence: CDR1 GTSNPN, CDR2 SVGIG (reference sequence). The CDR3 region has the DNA TGTGCCTGGAGTAAGCTTAAGGGACCGGGCAATCAGCCCCAGCATTTT. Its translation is CAWSKLKGPGNQPQHF.

The CDR3 bases are TGTGCCAGCACAGGGGGCACTGGAAACACCATATATTTT. Translation gives CASTGGTGNTIYF. The chain is built from TRBV28 and TRBJ1-3, with 8 bases aligning to TRBD1. There are 13 residues in the CDR3. Germline V gene lookup returns CDR1 MDHEN and CDR2 SYDVKM. Trimming at V came to 7 bases and at J to 2 bases, leaving 1 base not matched to a gene.

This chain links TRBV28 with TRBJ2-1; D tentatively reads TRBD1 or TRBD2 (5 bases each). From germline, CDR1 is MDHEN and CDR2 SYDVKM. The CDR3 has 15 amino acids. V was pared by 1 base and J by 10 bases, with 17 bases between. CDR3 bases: TGTGCCAGCAGTTTATATCGGGACCCAAAGGGGGAGCAGTTCTTC. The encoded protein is CASSLYRDPKGEQFF.

CDR3 amino acids: CASMRGSYNEQFF. The CDR3 nucleotides read TGTGCCAGCATGCGGGGCTCCTACAATGAGCAGTTCTTC. This chain connects TRBV6-6 to TRBJ2-1; D may be TRBD2 (6 bases). The CDR3 runs 13 residues. Germline V gene sequence: CDR1 MNHNY, CDR2 SVGAGI (reference sequence). V lost 7 bases and J 0 bases, leaving 7 bases between the germline ends.